These 9 T cell receptor beta chains originate from one sample sequenced in a study of CD8 T cells in ankylosing spondylitis. TCRdb re-called the 5' RACE reads through MiXCR, storing one row per CDR3 protein. The sample shows about 240,000 distinct CDR3 sequences, 8.6% of them seen only once. Sample: blood, either unsorted or a sorted T cell fraction (not recorded which). The receptors were gathered from a male donor with ankylosing spondylitis or in good health (not recorded which).

This clonotype turned up a few times. The chain recombines TRBV4-3 with TRBJ2-7; 10 positions match TRBD1. This CDR3 is built from 13 residues. The V segment lost 4 bases and the J segment 6 bases; nucleotides outside the gene matches: 3. Germline assignment: CDR1 LGHNA and CDR2 YSLEER. The CDR3 region is CASSLRQGAEQYF. In DNA form, the CDR3 reads TGCGCCAGCAGCCTTCGACAGGGGGCCGAGCAGTACTTC.

Ten or more counts support this clonotype. This chain connects TRBV29-1 to TRBJ1-1, with 8 bases aligning to TRBD1. This CDR3 is 12 amino acids long. Per germline, CDR1 SQVTM and CDR2 ANQGSEA. V trimming: 5 bases; J trimming: 5 bases; junction bases outside the gene matches: 4. CDR3 sequence: CSVLTGETEAFF. The CDR3 coding sequence is TGCAGCGTTTTGACAGGGGAGACTGAAGCTTTCTTT. Together with reference TRBV29-1 and TRBJ1-1, the CDR3 gives the full variable domain: SAVISQKPSRDICQRGTSLTIQCQVDSQVTMMFWYRQQPGQSLTLIATANQGSEATYESGFVIDKFPISRPNLTFSTLTVSNMSPEDSSIYLCSVLTGETEAFFGQGTRLTVV.

This rearrangement joins TRBV20-1 to TRBJ1-2; the D gene is possibly TRBD1 (5 bases). Germline assignment: CDR1 DFQATT and CDR2 SNEGSKA (reference sequence). V shed 1 base and J shed 8 bases, with 11 bases lying between them. This CDR3 has 12 residues. CDR3 DNA sequence: TGCAGTGCTAGAGCGGGAGGACACGGCTACACCTTC. This sequence encodes CSARAGGHGYTF.

This clonotype was picked up many times. J is TRBJ1-1 and V is TRBV29-1; the D gene is possibly TRBD1 (6 bases). The CDR3 sequence is 16 residues long. Germline-derived CDR1 and CDR2 are SQVTM and ANQGSEA. With 6 bases removed from V and 0 bases from J, the gap between germline ends came to 20 bases. The CDR3 nucleotides are TGCAGCGTGAACCCTCAGGGGTTCCTTATGAACACTGAAGCTTTCTTT. It yields the protein CSVNPQGFLMNTEAFF.

This clonotype came up many times. The chain carries TRBV7-8 and TRBJ1-1, with TRBD1 matching 8 bases. Germline values: CDR1 SGHVS, CDR2 FQNEAQ. After removal of 5 bases from V and 4 bases from J, the junction contained 9 bases not matched to a gene. The CDR3 is 15 amino acids. The CDR3, as DNA: TGTGCCAGCAGCCCTGGACAGGGTTTCTCCACTGAAGCTTTCTTT. It yields the protein CASSPGQGFSTEAFF. The whole variable domain, remainder taken from reference TRBV7-8 and TRBJ1-1, is GAGVSQSPRYKVAKRGQDVALRCDPISGHVSLFWYQQALGQGPEFLTYFQNEAQLDKSGLPSDRFFAERPEGSVSTLKIQRTQQEDSAVYLCASSPGQGFSTEAFFGQGTRLTVV.

This clonotype was seen ten or more times. This chain joins TRBV20-1 and TRBJ2-5; D is perhaps TRBD2 (7 bases). Trimming left V 5 bases short and J 4 bases short, with 14 bases between. The germline V gene has CDR1 DFQATT and CDR2 SNEGSKA (reference sequence). The CDR3 is 13 residues long. DNA of the CDR3: TGCAGTGCTCTACTAGGGGGGGGAGAGACCCAGTACTTC. This encodes CSALLGGGETQYF.

This sequence joins TRBV11-2 and TRBJ2-5; TRBD1 is a possible D gene (5 bases). Germline CDR1 is SGHAT and CDR2 is FQNNGV. The CDR3 length is 14 residues. Trimming stripped 5 bases from V and 1 base from J, with 11 bases between. The CDR3 protein is CASSPGAAQETQYF. CDR3 nucleotide sequence: TGTGCCAGCAGCCCTGGGGCGGCCCAAGAGACCCAGTACTTC.

In its sample, this clonotype was seen many times. V is TRBV5-1 and J is TRBJ2-7, with D uncertain. Trimming pared 4 bases from V and 6 bases from J, leaving 17 bases between. The CDR3 length is 14 residues. Per germline, CDR1 SGHRS and CDR2 YFSETQ. The CDR3 DNA is TGCGCCAGCAGCCCCCCGTTCTCCTACGCCGAGCAGTACTTC. It specifies CASSPPFSYAEQYF.

In this sample, this clonotype turned up many times. V usage is TRBV11-2 and J usage is TRBJ2-5; weak D call: TRBD1 (6 bases). CDR3 length: 14 amino acids. Between the trimmed V and J ends, which lost 3 bases and 2 bases, there was a span of 10 bases. The germline V gene encodes CDR1 SGHAT and CDR2 FQNNGV. CDR3 bases: TGTGCCAGCAGCTTCCAGGGGCCTCAAGAGACCCAGTACTTC. Translating gives CASSFQGPQETQYF.